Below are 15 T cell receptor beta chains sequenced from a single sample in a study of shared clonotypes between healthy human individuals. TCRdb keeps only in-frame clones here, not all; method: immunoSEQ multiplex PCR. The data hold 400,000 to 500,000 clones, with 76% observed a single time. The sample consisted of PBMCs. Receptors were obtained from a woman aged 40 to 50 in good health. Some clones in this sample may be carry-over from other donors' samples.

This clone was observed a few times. This chain's CDR3 is CASSIDAFPSGILSYNEQFF. CDR3 nucleotides: TGTGCCAGTAGTATAGATGCTTTCCCTAGCGGAATACTCTCCTACAATGAGCAGTTCTTC. The rearrangement joins TRBV19 to TRBJ2-1; TRBD2 agrees at 7 bases. Germline CDR1 reads LNHDA; CDR2 reads SQIVND (reference sequence). V dropped 0 bases and J dropped 0; count of bases not matched to a gene: 14. The CDR3 covers 20 residues.

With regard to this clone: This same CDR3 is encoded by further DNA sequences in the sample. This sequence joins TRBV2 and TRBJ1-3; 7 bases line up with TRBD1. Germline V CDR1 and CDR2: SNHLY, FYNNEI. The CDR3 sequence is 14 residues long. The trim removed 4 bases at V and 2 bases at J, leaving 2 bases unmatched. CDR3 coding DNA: TGTGCCAGCAGTGGACAGGGAGCTGGAAACACCATATATTTT. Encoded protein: CASSGQGAGNTIYF.

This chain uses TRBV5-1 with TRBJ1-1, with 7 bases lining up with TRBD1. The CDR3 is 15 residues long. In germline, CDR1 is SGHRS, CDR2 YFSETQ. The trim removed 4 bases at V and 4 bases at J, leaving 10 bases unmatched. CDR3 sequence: CASSQTTGTGTEAFF. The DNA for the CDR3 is TGCGCCAGCAGCCAAACGACAGGGACGGGCACTGAAGCTTTCTTT.

CDR3 region: CAISVRRQGRYEQYF. The CDR3 bases are TGTGCCATCAGTGTCCGCCGACAGGGCCGCTACGAGCAGTACTTC. The chain has TRBV10-3 and TRBJ2-7; TRBD1 matches at 7 bases. After removal of 4 bases from V and 3 bases from J, the junction contained 9 bases not matched to a gene. The CDR3 loop spans 15 amino acids. Germline V gives CDR1 ENHRY, CDR2 SYGVKD.

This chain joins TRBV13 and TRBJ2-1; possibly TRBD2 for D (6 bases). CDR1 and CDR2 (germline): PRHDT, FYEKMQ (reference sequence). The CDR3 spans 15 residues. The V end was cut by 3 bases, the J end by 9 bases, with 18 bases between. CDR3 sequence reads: CASSFGPRGTVEQFF. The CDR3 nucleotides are TGTGCCAGCAGCTTCGGGCCCCGCGGGACGGTTGAGCAGTTCTTC.

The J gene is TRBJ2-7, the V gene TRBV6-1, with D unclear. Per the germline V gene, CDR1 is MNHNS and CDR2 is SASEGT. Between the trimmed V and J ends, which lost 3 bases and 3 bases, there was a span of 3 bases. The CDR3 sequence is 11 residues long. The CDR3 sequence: CASSDLYEQYF. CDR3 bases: TGTGCCAGCAGTGACCTCTACGAGCAGTACTTC.

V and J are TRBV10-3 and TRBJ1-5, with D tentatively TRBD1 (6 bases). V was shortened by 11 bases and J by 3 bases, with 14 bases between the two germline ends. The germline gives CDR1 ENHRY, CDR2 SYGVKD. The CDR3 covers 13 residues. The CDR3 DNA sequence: TGTGCCTCCCGACGGGGGGCCAATCAGCCCCAGCATTTT. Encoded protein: CASRRGANQPQHF.

The CDR3 region is CAWSGQYLGANVLTF. The CDR3 region has the DNA TGTGCCTGGAGCGGACAGTATTTGGGGGCCAACGTCCTGACTTTC. The chain couples TRBV30 to TRBJ2-6, with TRBD1 as a possible D gene (6 bases). The CDR3 sequence is 15 residues long. The germline gives CDR1 GTSNPN, CDR2 SVGIG (reference sequence). Trimming took 3 bases from V and 4 from J, leaving 13 bases between them.

The CDR3 loop is CASSYSRGAREKLFF. For the CDR3, the DNA is TGTGCCAGCAGTTACTCGCGGGGGGCGAGGGAAAAACTGTTTTTT. This chain uses TRBV6-5 with TRBJ1-4; TRBD1 is a possible D gene (6 bases). The CDR3 extends over 15 amino acids. Trimming stripped 0 bases from V and 8 bases from J, with 13 bases between. Germline V gene lookup returns CDR1 MNHEY and CDR2 SVGAGI.

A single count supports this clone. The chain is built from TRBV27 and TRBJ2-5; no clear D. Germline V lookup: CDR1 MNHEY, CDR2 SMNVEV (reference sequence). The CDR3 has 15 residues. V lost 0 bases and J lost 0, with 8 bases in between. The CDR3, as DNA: TGTGCCAGCAGTTTATCGTCGGCTTACCAAGAGACCCAGTACTTC. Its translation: CASSLSSAYQETQYF.

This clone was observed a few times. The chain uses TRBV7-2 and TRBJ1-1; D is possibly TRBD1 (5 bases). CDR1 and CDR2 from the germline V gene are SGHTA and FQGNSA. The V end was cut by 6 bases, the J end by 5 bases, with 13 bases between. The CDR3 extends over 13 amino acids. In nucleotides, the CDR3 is TGTGCCAGCAGGGATCCAGGGATAACTGAAGCTTTCTTT. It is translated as CASRDPGITEAFF.

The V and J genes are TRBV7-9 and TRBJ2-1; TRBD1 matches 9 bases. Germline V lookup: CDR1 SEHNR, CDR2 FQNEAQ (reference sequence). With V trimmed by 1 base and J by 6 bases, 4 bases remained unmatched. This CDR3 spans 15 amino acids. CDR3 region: CASSLDRGLANEQFF. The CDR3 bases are TGTGCCAGCAGCTTAGACAGGGGGCTCGCCAATGAGCAGTTCTTC.

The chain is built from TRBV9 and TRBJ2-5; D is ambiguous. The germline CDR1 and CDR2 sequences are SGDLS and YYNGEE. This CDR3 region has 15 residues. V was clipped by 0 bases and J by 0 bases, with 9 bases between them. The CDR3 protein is CASSVAGHNQETQYF. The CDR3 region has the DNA TGTGCCAGCAGCGTAGCGGGTCACAACCAAGAGACCCAGTACTTC.

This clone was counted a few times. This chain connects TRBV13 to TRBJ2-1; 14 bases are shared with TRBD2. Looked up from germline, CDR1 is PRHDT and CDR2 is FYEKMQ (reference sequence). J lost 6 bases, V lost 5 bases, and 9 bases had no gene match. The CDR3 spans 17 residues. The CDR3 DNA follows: TGTGCCAGCAGCCAACTAACGGGACTAGCGGGAGTCAATGAGCAGTTCTTC. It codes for CASSQLTGLAGVNEQFF.

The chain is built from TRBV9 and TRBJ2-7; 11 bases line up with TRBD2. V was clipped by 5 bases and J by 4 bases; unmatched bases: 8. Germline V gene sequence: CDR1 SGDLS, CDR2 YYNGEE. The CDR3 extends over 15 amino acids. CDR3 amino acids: CASSATSGSIYEQYF. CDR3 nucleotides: TGTGCCAGCAGTGCCACTAGCGGGAGTATTTACGAGCAGTACTTC. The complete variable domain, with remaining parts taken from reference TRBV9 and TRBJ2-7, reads DSGVTQTPKHLITATGQRVTLRCSPRSGDLSVYWYQQSLDQGLQFLIQYYNGEERAKGNILERFSAQQFPDLHSELNLSSLELGDSALYFCASSATSGSIYEQYFGPGTRLTVT.